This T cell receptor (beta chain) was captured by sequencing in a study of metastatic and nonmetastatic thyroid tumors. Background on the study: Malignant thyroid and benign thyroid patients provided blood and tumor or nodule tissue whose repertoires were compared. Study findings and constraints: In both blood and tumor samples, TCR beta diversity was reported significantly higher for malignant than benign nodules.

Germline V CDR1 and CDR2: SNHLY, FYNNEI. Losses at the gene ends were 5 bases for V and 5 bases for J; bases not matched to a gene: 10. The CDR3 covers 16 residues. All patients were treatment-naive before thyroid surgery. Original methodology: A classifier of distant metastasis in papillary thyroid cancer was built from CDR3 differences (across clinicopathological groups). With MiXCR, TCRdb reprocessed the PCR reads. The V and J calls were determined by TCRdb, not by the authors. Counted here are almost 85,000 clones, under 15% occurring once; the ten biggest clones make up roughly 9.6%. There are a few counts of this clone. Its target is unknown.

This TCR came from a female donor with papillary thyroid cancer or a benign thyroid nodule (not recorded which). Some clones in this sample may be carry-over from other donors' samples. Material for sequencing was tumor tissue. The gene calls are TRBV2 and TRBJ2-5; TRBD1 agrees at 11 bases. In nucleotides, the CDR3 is TGTGCCAGCAGTATGCCCGGGACAGGGGGTGGGGAGACCCAGTACTTC. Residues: CASSMPGTGGGETQYF. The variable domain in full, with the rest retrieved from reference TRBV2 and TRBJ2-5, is EPEVTQTPSHQVTQMGQEVILRCVPISNHLYFYWYRQILGQKVEFLVSFYNNEISEKSEIFDDQFSVERPDGSNFTLKIRSTKLEDSAMYFCASSMPGTGGGETQYFGPGTRLLVL.